The 5 T cell receptor beta chains presented below share a single source sample, sequenced in a study of OX40 agonist ivuxolimab in advanced cancers. The protocol was immunoSEQ multiplex PCR, while the TCRdb copy is restricted to in-frame clones and leaves out a portion. The sample consists of about 97,000 clones, 80% to 90% of them appearing once. The source material was CD4+ or CD8+ T cells sorted from blood, sampled in a trial of the OX40 agonist ivuxolimab. The receptor source for this set is an adult with an advanced solid tumor such as melanoma, head and neck, liver or kidney cancer.

This clone showed up just once. Here the CDR3 reads CASSQLTGQGGRGTEAFF. CDR3 nucleotides: TGCGCCAGCAGCCAACTGACGGGGCAGGGGGGAAGAGGCACTGAAGCTTTCTTT. The chain uses TRBV5-1 and TRBJ1-1; 7 bases map to TRBD1. CDR1 SGHRS and CDR2 YFSETQ come from the germline V gene. The V segment lost 4 bases and the J segment 4 bases; nucleotides outside the gene matches: 19. The CDR3 contains 18 residues.

The V and J genes are TRBV7-9 and TRBJ2-1; D not certain. This CDR3 has 13 amino acids. Germline CDR1 SEHNR, CDR2 FQNEAQ (reference sequence). Trimming removed 5 bases from V and 6 bases from J, with 11 bases in between. The chain's CDR3 is CASSTLVGNEQFF. The CDR3 DNA sequence: TGTGCCAGCAGCACTCTAGTAGGCAATGAGCAGTTCTTC.

The CDR3 region is CASSALGPDTQYF. As DNA, the CDR3 is TGTGCCAGCAGTGCCCTTGGCCCAGATACGCAGTATTTT. The rearrangement links TRBV2 to TRBJ2-3; no definite D call. CDR1 is SNHLY, CDR2 FYNNEI, per germline. This CDR3 has 13 amino acids. The germline V and J ends were trimmed by 4 bases and 4 bases, with 9 bases remaining between them. Drawing the rest from reference TRBV2 and TRBJ2-3, the complete variable domain is EPEVTQTPSHQVTQMGQEVILRCVPISNHLYFYWYRQILGQKVEFLVSFYNNEISEKSEIFDDQFSVERPDGSNFTLKIRSTKLEDSAMYFCASSALGPDTQYFGPGTRLTVL.

The chain joins TRBV30 to TRBJ1-6; a weak D match, TRBD1 (5 bases). V was pared by 2 bases and J by 12 bases, with 23 bases between. The CDR3 totals 16 residues. In germline, CDR1 is GTSNPN, CDR2 SVGIG (reference sequence). Here the CDR3 DNA reads TGTGCCTGGAGTTTTTCTCTCGGGGCCAGAAACGGACCCCTCCACTTT. Translated: CAWSFSLGARNGPLHF.

This clone was counted a single time. This sequence joins TRBV5-1 and TRBJ2-7, with D perhaps TRBD1 (6 bases). This CDR3 spans 16 amino acids. V lost 2 bases and J lost 2, with 17 bases in between. Germline CDR1 reads SGHRS; CDR2 reads YFSETQ. The CDR3 protein is CASSFQTGSSAYEQYF. As DNA, the CDR3 is TGCGCCAGCAGCTTCCAAACAGGGTCGTCTGCCTACGAGCAGTACTTC.